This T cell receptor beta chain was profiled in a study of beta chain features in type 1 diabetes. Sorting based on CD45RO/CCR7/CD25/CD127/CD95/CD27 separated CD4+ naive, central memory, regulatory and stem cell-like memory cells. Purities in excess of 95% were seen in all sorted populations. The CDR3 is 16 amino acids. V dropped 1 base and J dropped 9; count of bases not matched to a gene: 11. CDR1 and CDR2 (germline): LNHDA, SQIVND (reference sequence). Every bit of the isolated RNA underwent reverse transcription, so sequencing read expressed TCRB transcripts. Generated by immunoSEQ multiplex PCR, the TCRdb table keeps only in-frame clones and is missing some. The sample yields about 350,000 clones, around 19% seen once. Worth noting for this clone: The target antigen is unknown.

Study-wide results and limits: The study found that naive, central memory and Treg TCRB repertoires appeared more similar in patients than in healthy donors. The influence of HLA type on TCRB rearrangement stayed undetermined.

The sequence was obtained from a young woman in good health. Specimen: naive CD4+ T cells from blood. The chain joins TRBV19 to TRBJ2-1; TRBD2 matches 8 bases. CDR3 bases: TGTGCCAGTAGTATAGGGGGCCTAGCGGGCGGAATTGAGCAGTTCTTC. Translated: CASSIGGLAGGIEQFF.